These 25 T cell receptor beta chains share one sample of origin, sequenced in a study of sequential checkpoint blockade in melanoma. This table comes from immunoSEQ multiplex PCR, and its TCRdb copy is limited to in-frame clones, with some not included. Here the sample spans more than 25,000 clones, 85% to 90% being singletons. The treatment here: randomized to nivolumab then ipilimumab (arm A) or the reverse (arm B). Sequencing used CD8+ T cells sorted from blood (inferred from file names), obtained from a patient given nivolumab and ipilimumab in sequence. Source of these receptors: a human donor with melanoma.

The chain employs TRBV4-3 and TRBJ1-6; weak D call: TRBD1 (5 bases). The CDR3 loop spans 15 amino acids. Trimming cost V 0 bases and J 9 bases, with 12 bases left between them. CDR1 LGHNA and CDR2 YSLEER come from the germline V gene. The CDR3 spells CASSQDEGVGSPLHF. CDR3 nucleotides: TGCGCCAGCAGCCAAGATGAAGGGGTGGGTTCACCCCTCCACTTT.

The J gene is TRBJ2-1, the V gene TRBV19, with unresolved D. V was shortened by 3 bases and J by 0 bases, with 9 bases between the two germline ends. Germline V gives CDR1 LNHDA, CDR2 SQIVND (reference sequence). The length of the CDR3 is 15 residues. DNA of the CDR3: TGTGCCAGTAGTATTATGGAGAGCTCCTACAATGAGCAGTTCTTC. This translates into CASSIMESSYNEQFF.

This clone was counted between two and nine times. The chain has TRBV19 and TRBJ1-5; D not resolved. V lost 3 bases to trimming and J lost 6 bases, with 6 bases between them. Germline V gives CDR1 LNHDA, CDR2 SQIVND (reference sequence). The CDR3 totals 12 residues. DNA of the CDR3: TGTGCCAGTAGTATTCTGAGTCAGCCCCAGCATTTT. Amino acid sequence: CASSILSQPQHF.

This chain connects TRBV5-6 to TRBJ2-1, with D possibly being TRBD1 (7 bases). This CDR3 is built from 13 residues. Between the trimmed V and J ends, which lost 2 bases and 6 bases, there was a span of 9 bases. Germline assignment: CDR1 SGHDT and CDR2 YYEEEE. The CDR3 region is CASSFQGGNEQFF. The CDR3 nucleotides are TGTGCCAGCAGCTTCCAGGGGGGCAATGAGCAGTTCTTC.

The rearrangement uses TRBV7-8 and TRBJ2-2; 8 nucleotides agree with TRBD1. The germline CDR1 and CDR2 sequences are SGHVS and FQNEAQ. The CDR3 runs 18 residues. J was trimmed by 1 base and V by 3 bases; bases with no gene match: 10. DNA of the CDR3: TGTGCCAGCAGCTTTAACAGGGGGGTAGCGGTGAACACCGGGGAGCTGTTTTTT. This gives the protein CASSFNRGVAVNTGELFF.

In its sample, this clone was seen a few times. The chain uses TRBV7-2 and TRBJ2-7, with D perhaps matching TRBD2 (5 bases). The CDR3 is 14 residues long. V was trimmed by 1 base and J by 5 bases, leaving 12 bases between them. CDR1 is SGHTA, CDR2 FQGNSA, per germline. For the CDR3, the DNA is TGTGCCAGCAGCTTAGACGGGGTTCTGGACGAGCAGTACTTC. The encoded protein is CASSLDGVLDEQYF.

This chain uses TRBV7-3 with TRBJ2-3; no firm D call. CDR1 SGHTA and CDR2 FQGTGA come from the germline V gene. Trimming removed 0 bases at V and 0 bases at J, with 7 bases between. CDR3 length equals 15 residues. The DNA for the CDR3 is TGTGCCAGCAGCTTAACCCAAGCTAGCACAGATACGCAGTATTTT. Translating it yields CASSLTQASTDTQYF.

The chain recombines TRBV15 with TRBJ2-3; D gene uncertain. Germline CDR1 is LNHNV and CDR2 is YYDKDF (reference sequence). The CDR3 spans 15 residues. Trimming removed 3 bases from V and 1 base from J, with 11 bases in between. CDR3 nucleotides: TGTGCCACCAGCAGCGACAAGCCCCGCACAGATACGCAGTATTTT. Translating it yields CATSSDKPRTDTQYF.

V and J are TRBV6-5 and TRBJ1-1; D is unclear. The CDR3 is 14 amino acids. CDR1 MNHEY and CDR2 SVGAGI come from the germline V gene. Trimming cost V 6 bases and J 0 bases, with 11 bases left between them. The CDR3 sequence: CASSFGGMNTEAFF. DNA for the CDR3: TGTGCCAGCAGCTTCGGCGGGATGAACACTGAAGCTTTCTTT.

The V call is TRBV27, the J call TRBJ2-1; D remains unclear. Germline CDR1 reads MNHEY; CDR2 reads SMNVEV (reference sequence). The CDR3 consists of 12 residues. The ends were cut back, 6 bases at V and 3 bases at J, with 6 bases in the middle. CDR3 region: CASRTIYNEQFF. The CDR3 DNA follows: TGTGCCAGCAGAACAATCTACAATGAGCAGTTCTTC.

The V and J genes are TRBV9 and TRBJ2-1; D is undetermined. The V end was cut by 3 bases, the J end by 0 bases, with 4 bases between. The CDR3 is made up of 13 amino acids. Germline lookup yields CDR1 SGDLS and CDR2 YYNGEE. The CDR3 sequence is CASSAHSYNEQFF. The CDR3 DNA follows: TGTGCCAGCAGCGCCCACTCCTACAATGAGCAGTTCTTC.

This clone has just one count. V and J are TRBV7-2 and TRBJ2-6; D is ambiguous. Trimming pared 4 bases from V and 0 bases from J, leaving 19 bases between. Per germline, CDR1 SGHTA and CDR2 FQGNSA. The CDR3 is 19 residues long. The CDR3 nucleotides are TGTGCCAGCAGCTCCCTAGGTACGGGTCGATACTCTGGGGCCAACGTCCTGACTTTC. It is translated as CASSSLGTGRYSGANVLTF.

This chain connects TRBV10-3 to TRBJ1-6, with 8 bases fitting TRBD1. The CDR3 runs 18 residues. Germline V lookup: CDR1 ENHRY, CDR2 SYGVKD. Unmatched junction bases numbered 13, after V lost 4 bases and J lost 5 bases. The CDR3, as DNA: TGTGCCATCAGTGGAAGAGGGACAGGAGAGGCCAATAATTCACCCCTCCACTTT. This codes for CAISGRGTGEANNSPLHF.

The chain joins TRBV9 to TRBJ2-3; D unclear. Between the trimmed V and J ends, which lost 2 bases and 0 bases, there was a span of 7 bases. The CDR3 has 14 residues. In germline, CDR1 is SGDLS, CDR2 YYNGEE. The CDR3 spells CASSVSRSTDTQYF. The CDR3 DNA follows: TGTGCCAGCAGCGTGTCGCGTAGCACAGATACGCAGTATTTT. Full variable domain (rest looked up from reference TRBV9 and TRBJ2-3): DSGVTQTPKHLITATGQRVTLRCSPRSGDLSVYWYQQSLDQGLQFLIQYYNGEERAKGNILERFSAQQFPDLHSELNLSSLELGDSALYFCASSVSRSTDTQYFGPGTRLTVL.

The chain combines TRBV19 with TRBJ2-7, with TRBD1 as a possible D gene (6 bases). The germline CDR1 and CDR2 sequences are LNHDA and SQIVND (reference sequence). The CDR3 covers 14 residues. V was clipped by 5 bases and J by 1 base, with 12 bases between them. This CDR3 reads CASSPGTHSYEQYF. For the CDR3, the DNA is TGTGCCAGTAGTCCCGGGACACATTCCTACGAGCAGTACTTC.

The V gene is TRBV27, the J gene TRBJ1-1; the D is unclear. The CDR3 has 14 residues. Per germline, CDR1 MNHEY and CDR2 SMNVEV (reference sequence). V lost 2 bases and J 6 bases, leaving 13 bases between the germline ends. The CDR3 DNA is TGTGCCAGCAGTTTACGGTACGGCGGGGCTGAAGCTTTCTTT. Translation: CASSLRYGGAEAFF.

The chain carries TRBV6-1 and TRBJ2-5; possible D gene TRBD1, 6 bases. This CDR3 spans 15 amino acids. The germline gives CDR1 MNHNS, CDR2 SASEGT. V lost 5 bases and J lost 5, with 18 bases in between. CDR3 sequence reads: CASSRTEDTWETQYF. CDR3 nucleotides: TGTGCCAGCAGTCGGACAGAGGATACCTGGGAGACCCAGTACTTC.

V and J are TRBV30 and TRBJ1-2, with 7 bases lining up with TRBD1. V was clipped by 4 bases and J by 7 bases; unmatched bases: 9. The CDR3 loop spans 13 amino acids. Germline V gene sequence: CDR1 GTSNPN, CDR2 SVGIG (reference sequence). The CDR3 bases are TGTGCCTGGATTTTTACAGGGGCGGGTGGCTACACCTTC. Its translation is CAWIFTGAGGYTF.

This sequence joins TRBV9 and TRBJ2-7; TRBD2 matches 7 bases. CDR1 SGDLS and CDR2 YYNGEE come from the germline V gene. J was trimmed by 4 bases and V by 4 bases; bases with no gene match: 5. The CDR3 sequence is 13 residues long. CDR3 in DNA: TGTGCCAGCAGCCCCGGGGAGGGTTACGAGCAGTACTTC. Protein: CASSPGEGYEQYF.

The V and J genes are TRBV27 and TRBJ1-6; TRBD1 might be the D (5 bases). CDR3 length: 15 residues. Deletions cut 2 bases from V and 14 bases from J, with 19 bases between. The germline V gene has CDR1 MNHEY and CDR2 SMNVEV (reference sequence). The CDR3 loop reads CASSLRGSNSPALHF. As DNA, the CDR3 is TGTGCCAGCAGTTTAAGGGGAAGTAATTCACCGGCCCTCCACTTT.

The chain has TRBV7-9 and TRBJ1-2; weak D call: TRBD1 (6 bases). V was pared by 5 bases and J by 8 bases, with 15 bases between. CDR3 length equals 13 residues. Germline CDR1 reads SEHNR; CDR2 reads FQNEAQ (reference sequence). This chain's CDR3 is CASSQGQFPGYTF. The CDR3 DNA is TGTGCCAGCAGCCAAGGACAGTTCCCCGGCTACACCTTC. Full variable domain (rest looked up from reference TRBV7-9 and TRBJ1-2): DTGVSQNPRHKITKRGQNVTFRCDPISEHNRLYWYRQTLGQGPEFLTYFQNEAQLEKSRLLSDRFSAERPKGSFSTLEIQRTEQGDSAMYLCASSQGQFPGYTFGSGTRLTVV.

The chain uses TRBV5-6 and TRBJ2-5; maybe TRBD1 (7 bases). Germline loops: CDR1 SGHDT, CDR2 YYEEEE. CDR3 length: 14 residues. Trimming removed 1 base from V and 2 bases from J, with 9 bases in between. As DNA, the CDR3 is TGTGCCAGCAGCTTGCAGGGGGGTCAAGAGACCCAGTACTTC. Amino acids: CASSLQGGQETQYF.

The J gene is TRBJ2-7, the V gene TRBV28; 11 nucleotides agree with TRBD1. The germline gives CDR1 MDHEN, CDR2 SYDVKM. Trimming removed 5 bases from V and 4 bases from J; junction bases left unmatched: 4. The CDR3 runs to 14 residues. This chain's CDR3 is CASSAGTGGYEQYV. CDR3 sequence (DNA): TGTGCCAGCAGTGCCGGGACAGGGGGATACGAGCAGTACGTC.

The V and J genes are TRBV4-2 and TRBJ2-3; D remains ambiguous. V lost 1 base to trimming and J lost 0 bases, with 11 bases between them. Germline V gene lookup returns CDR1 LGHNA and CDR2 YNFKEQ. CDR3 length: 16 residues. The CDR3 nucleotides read TGTGCCAGCAGCCAAGTTCCTTTCCCTAGCACAGATACGCAGTATTTT. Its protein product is CASSQVPFPSTDTQYF.

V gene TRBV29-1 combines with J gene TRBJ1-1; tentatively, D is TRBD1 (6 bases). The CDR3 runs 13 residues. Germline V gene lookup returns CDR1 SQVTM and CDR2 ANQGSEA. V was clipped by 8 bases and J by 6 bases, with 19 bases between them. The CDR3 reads CSFPLGRGAEAFF. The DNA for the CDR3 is TGCAGCTTCCCTTTGGGCAGGGGTGCTGAAGCTTTCTTT.